This TCR beta chain was sequenced during a study of blood T cell repertoires in COVID-19. About the research overall: Whether acute or convalescent, the COVID-19 samples came from the United States, Italy and Spain. Sources were T cells, B-cell-depleted T cells, or PBMCs; the material itself was cDNA or gDNA.

Source study methods: Reference gene primer amplification gave estimated nucleated cell counts. Sequencing was performed with immunoSEQ multiplex PCR; in TCRdb, only in-frame clones are kept and a portion is missing. V and J calls plus clone size are reproduced from that table; the DNA served to infer D and trimming. The data hold 200,000 to 300,000 clones, with around 90% observed a single time. This receptor was identified in a man in his 60s who had recovered from COVID-19. Material for sequencing was peripheral blood.

The CDR3 reads CASTPDRSPGELFF. CDR3 nucleotide sequence: TGTGCCAGTACCCCTGACAGGTCGCCCGGGGAGCTGTTTTTT. The rearrangement uses TRBV19 and TRBJ2-2; TRBD1 is a possible D gene (6 bases). With 7 bases removed from V and 6 bases from J, the gap between germline ends came to 15 bases. Germline V CDR1 and CDR2: LNHDA, SQIVND (reference sequence). There are 14 residues in the CDR3.